The rows below give T cell receptor beta chains drawn from one sample of a study of cytomegalovirus exposure and HLA in healthy donors. Method: immunoSEQ multiplex PCR; TCRdb's copy keeps in-frame clones and lacks some. The data show 130,000 or so clones, about 70% seen once. Sequencing used PBMCs. Every receptor here comes from a male donor in good health and CMV-seronegative. Each CDR3 is given with its conserved first and last residue. The D gene is left open where the match is weak. Clone size is shown for a subset of rows, as once, few, many or a class of expanded clone.

clone size	V gene	J gene	D gene	CDR3 protein	CDR3 DNA
-	TRBV5-1	TRBJ2-3	TRBD2	CASRLAGSTDTQYF	TGCGCCAGCCGGCTAGCGGGGAGCACAGATACGCAGTATTTT
-	TRBV5-6	TRBJ2-7	-	CASSLEVGWETYGQYF	TGTGCCAGCAGCTTGGAGGTTGGTTGGGAGACCTACGGGCAGTACTTC
-	TRBV27	TRBJ2-5	TRBD2	CASSPRLAGVRETQYF	TGTGCCAGCAGTCCTAGACTAGCGGGAGTCCGGGAGACCCAGTACTTC
-	TRBV9	TRBJ2-1	TRBD1	CASSPRTGFDNEQFF	TGTGCCAGCAGCCCACGGACAGGGTTTGACAATGAGCAGTTCTTC
-	TRBV28	TRBJ1-5	-	CASSLDYNQPQHF	TGTGCCAGCAGTTTAGACTACAATCAGCCCCAGCATTTT
-	TRBV18	TRBJ1-2	-	CASSVRRQGSGYTF	TGTGCCAGCTCCGTAAGGCGCCAGGGAAGTGGCTACACCTTC
-	TRBV30	TRBJ2-7	-	CAWSMMRSYEQYF	TGTGCCTGGAGTATGATGAGGTCCTACGAGCAGTACTTC
-	TRBV7-2	TRBJ2-3	-	CATGGGPTLSTDTQYF	TGTGCCACCGGTGGAGGCCCGACGCTTAGCACAGATACGCAGTATTTT
-	TRBV7-7	TRBJ2-2	-	CASGGTATGELFF	TGTGCTAGCGGAGGGACAGCCACCGGGGAGCTGTTTTTT
few	TRBV7-9	TRBJ2-7	-	CASSSSTGVYEQYF	TGTGCCAGCAGCTCATCGACCGGGGTCTACGAGCAGTACTTC
-	TRBV5-1	TRBJ2-3	-	CASSIRQDLSTDTQYF	TGCGCCAGCAGCATTCGACAGGACCTTAGCACAGATACGCAGTATTTT
-	TRBV7-2	TRBJ2-3	-	CASSLAGASTSTDTQYF	TGTGCCAGCAGCTTAGCGGGCGCTAGCACTTCCACAGATACGCAGTATTTT
few	TRBV27	TRBJ2-7	TRBD1	CASSLRQGADEQYF	TGTGCCAGCAGTTTAAGGCAGGGGGCGGACGAGCAGTACTTC
-	TRBV12-5	TRBJ2-7	-	CASGPYREWPTYEQYF	TGTGCTAGTGGGCCTTACAGGGAATGGCCAACCTACGAGCAGTACTTC